Listed below are T cell receptor beta chains from one sample, sequenced in a study of cytomegalovirus exposure and HLA in healthy donors. Produced via immunoSEQ multiplex PCR; TCRdb's table is partial and in-frame only. The table shows about 210,000 clones, with roughly four fifths occurring only once. The sequenced sample consisted of PBMCs. The receptors were gathered from a woman in her fifties or sixties in good health and CMV-seropositive. CDR3s include the opening cysteine and the closing phenylalanine or tryptophan. Fields, in order: clone size, J gene, V gene, D gene, CDR3 DNA, CDR3 protein. A D gene is named only where the DNA matches it firmly. Expanded clones get a size class; other rows say once, few or many, or leave the size out.

once TRBJ1-2 TRBV5-6 . TGTGCCAGCAGCTTGCCGAAGCGCTATGGCTACACCTTC CASSLPKRYGYTF
. TRBJ2-5 TRBV7-2 . TGTGCCAGCAGCCCTCGAGGGGGTGCTCAAGAGACCCAGTACTTC CASSPRGGAQETQYF
. TRBJ1-5 TRBV15 . TGTGCCACCAGCAGAGGGAACAGAAACAATCAGCCCCAGCATTTT CATSRGNRNNQPQHF
few TRBJ1-1 TRBV6-4 TRBD1 TGTGCCAGCAGTGAGACAGGGGGCCGCACTGAAGCTTTCTTT CASSETGGRTEAFF
few TRBJ1-2 TRBV5-1 . TGCGCCAGCAGCTACTCCCAGGGTTCCTATGGCTACACCTTC CASSYSQGSYGYTF
. TRBJ1-2 TRBV6-6 . TGTGCCAGCAACCCCCAGGCCGGATCGATTAACTATGGCTACACCTTC CASNPQAGSINYGYTF
. TRBJ1-2 TRBV11-2 . TGTGCCAGCAGCTCTTCGGTGAACAGCTATGGCTACACCTTC CASSSSVNSYGYTF
. TRBJ1-5 TRBV19 . TGTGCCAGTAGTATAGAGGCCACCCATCAGCCCCAGCATTTT CASSIEATHQPQHF
. TRBJ2-7 TRBV27 TRBD2 TGTGCCAGCAGTCTAGCGGGGGGCCGAACGTCAAACTCCTACGAGCAGTACTTC CASSLAGGRTSNSYEQYF
. TRBJ1-5 TRBV6-5 . TGTGCCAGCAGCTTTCGGGGAGGTCTCAACCAGCCCCAGCATTTT CASSFRGGLNQPQHF
. TRBJ1-2 TRBV25-1 . TGTGCCACCTCCGACACTTATGGCTACACCTTC CATSDTYGYTF
. TRBJ1-2 TRBV19 . TGTGCCAGTACCCCGAGGGGGACGGACTATGGCTACACCTTC CASTPRGTDYGYTF
. TRBJ2-7 TRBV5-1 . TGCGCCAGCAGCTTCGAGATTTCCTACGAGCAGTACTTC CASSFEISYEQYF
. TRBJ2-3 TRBV27 . TGTGCCAGCAGTTTATACCCTACCTTTAGCACAGATACGCAGTATTTT CASSLYPTFSTDTQYF
. TRBJ2-1 TRBV5-4 TRBD2 TGTGCCAGCAGCTACGGGACTAGCCCCACCGGTGAGCAGTTCTTC CASSYGTSPTGEQFF
once TRBJ1-5 TRBV6-1 . TGTGCCAGCAGTGCGTGGGCGGGGAGCAATCAGCCCCAGCATTTT CASSAWAGSNQPQHF
. TRBJ2-5 TRBV7-9 TRBD1 TGTGCCAGCAGCCCTGGACAGGGAATGTACCAAGAGACCCAGTACTTC CASSPGQGMYQETQYF
. TRBJ1-2 TRBV7-9 . TGTTCCAGCAGCTCGCGAGCGGACAGACCTGGCTACACCTTC CSSSSRADRPGYTF
few TRBJ2-3 TRBV11-2 TRBD2 TGTGCCAGCAGCCCAGGACTAGCCACAGATACGCAGTATTTT CASSPGLATDTQYF
once TRBJ2-3 TRBV30 . TGTGCCTGGAGTAAAGGACAAATCACAGATACGCAGTATTTT CAWSKGQITDTQYF
. TRBJ2-1 TRBV7-3 . TGTGCCAGCAGCCCTGGGATGGGGGCCAATGAGCAGTTCTTC CASSPGMGANEQFF
. TRBJ1-3 TRBV5-5 . TGTGCCAGCAGCCTCGACAGTACATTCTCTGGAAACACCATATATTTT CASSLDSTFSGNTIYF
. TRBJ1-4 TRBV11-1 . TGTGCCAGCAGCCCGACAGCGTTTAATGAAAAACTGTTTTTT CASSPTAFNEKLFF
. TRBJ1-2 TRBV6-5 . TGTGCCAGCAGTGAGAAGGGAGAAGGAGGGGGCTACACCTTC CASSEKGEGGGYTF
. TRBJ1-1 TRBV7-8 . TGTGCCAGCAGCTTAAGGGAGGGGGACACTGAAGCTTTCTTT CASSLREGDTEAFF
. TRBJ1-5 TRBV4-1 . TGCGCCAGCAGCATCAACTCCGGGGGGGGTAGCAATCAGCCCCAGCATTTT CASSINSGGGSNQPQHF
. TRBJ1-1 TRBV27 TRBD1 TGTGCCAGCAGTGTGATACAGGGGTGGGAATCTGAAGCTTTCTTT CASSVIQGWESEAFF
. TRBJ2-7 TRBV5-4 TRBD2 TGTGCCAGCAGCCCCGGGACTAGCGGGGTCTACGAGCAGTACTTC CASSPGTSGVYEQYF
few TRBJ1-4 TRBV7-9 TRBD1 TGTGCCAGCAGCTTGACAGGGATTGAAAAACTGTTTTTT CASSLTGIEKLFF
. TRBJ2-3 TRBV10-3 TRBD1 TGTGCCATCAGTGAGTCTACAGGGGCTGCAGATACGCAGTATTTT CAISESTGAADTQYF
few TRBJ1-5 TRBV28 . TGTGCCAGCAGTTCTCGCTGGCAGGGGAGCAATCAGCCCCAGCATTTT CASSSRWQGSNQPQHF
. TRBJ2-1 TRBV5-1 TRBD1 TGCGCCAGCAGGGCAGGGGGCAATGAGCAGTTCTTC CASRAGGNEQFF
. TRBJ1-1 TRBV28 . TGTGCCAGCAGCTCCCAGGGGACGGTGAACACTGAAGCTTTCTTT CASSSQGTVNTEAFF
. TRBJ2-2 TRBV12-5 TRBD1 TGTGCTAGTGGTCAGACAACGGGACAGGGGACGACCGGGGAGCTGTTTTTT CASGQTTGQGTTGELFF
. TRBJ1-6 TRBV5-1 TRBD1 TGCGCCAGCAGCTTGACGACGGGACAGGGGGGGCAACGAAATTCACCCCTCCACTTT CASSLTTGQGGQRNSPLHF
. TRBJ2-5 TRBV9 TRBD2 TGTGCCAGCAGCGCCGGGACTAGCGGGGGTGAGACCCAGTACTTC CASSAGTSGGETQYF
. TRBJ1-1 TRBV7-2 TRBD1 TGTGCCAGCAGCTTAGAGCCGGGACAGGGGTTCACTGAAGCTTTCTTT CASSLEPGQGFTEAFF
. TRBJ2-2 TRBV19 TRBD1 TGTGCCAGTAGTCAGCCCCGCAGGGGGACGAACACCGGGGAGCTGTTTTTT CASSQPRRGTNTGELFF
. TRBJ2-2 TRBV5-1 TRBD1 TGCGCCAGCAGCGCAAAGGGACAGGGGGCTGTTGTCGGGGAGCTGTTTTTT CASSAKGQGAVVGELFF
. TRBJ1-1 TRBV6-6 . TGTGCCAGCACCGTCGGGGCTGAAGCTTTCTTT CASTVGAEAFF
. TRBJ1-1 TRBV18 . TGTGCCAGCTCACCAGGCCAAACGAACACTGAAGCTTTCTTT CASSPGQTNTEAFF
. TRBJ1-2 TRBV2 . TGTGCCAGCAGTGAATGGCAGGGTACCTATGGCTACACCTTC CASSEWQGTYGYTF
. TRBJ1-4 TRBV5-1 TRBD1 TGCGCCAGCAGCTTGAGGGGACAGGGGGCAACTAATGAAAAACTGTTTTTT CASSLRGQGATNEKLFF
. TRBJ2-1 TRBV7-3 TRBD1 TGTGCCAGCAGCACCCGGGACAGTGTCAATGAGCAGTTCTTC CASSTRDSVNEQFF
few TRBJ1-6 TRBV2 . TGTGCCAGCACTGAGGAGGCAGCTAGAAATTCACCCCTCCACTTT CASTEEAARNSPLHF
. TRBJ1-2 TRBV27 TRBD1 TGTGCCAGCAGGCACACAGGGGAAATCTATGGCTACACCTTC CASRHTGEIYGYTF
. TRBJ2-7 TRBV6-1 TRBD1 TGTGCCAGCAGTGACCGGACAGGGCGCACCTACGAGCAGTACTTC CASSDRTGRTYEQYF
. TRBJ1-2 TRBV28 . TGTGCCAGCAGCCCCGCGGGGATCGGAAACTATGGCTACACCTTC CASSPAGIGNYGYTF
. TRBJ2-2 TRBV7-3 . TGTGCCAGCAGCCGACAGACTGATAACACCGGGGAGCTGTTTTTT CASSRQTDNTGELFF
. TRBJ2-1 TRBV13 TRBD1 TGTGCCAGCAGCTCCACATGGGGACAGGGTGATGAGCAGTTCTTC CASSSTWGQGDEQFF
few TRBJ1-5 TRBV6-1 . TGTGCCAGCGACACTTTCAATCAGCCCCAGCATTTT CASDTFNQPQHF
once TRBJ1-6 TRBV27 . TGTGCCAGCAGTTTAAGAGCGGGGATGAATTCACCCCTCCACTTT CASSLRAGMNSPLHF
. TRBJ2-1 TRBV2 . TGTGCCAGCAGTGAAGCGCTTCAGGGCTCTGAGCAGTTCTTC CASSEALQGSEQFF